These T cell receptor beta chains were read from a single sample in a study of T-cell reconstitution after alpha-beta-depleted transplantation in children. TCRdb called the PCR reads again in MiXCR, with one record for every CDR3 protein. The profile shows 150,000 to 250,000 distinct CDR3 sequences, around 5.9% of them singletons. The sample here was PBMCs, taken before TCRalphabeta/CD19-depleted stem cell transplant. The receptors were gathered from a girl under two years old with combined immunodeficiency, due to receive a stem cell transplant. The CDR3 runs from the conserved cysteine through the conserved F or W. The size field is filled for only some rows; it gives once, few, many or a size class.

j_gene: TRBJ2-7
abundance: .
v_gene: TRBV15
len: 14
CDR3aa: CATSRGLAGYEQYF

j_gene: TRBJ2-7
abundance: many
v_gene: TRBV27
len: 14
CDR3aa: CASKPGTGDHEQYF

j_gene: TRBJ2-1
abundance: .
v_gene: TRBV27
len: 14
CDR3aa: CASSLGSGPNEQFF

j_gene: TRBJ2-3
abundance: few
v_gene: TRBV4-3
len: 16
CDR3aa: CASSQDPSGGADTQYF

j_gene: TRBJ2-2
abundance: many
v_gene: TRBV24-1
len: 13
CDR3aa: CATSDTLRGELFF

j_gene: TRBJ1-1
abundance: many
v_gene: TRBV12-5
len: 11
CDR3aa: CASVGGTEAFF

j_gene: TRBJ2-3
abundance: many
v_gene: TRBV28
len: 16
CDR3aa: CASRWTLAGGTDTQYF

j_gene: TRBJ2-5
abundance: many
v_gene: TRBV7-2
len: 14
CDR3aa: CASSLNILRETQYF

j_gene: TRBJ2-5
abundance: many
v_gene: TRBV29-1
len: 17
CDR3aa: CSATGGLAEQNQETQYF

j_gene: TRBJ1-2
abundance: many
v_gene: TRBV5-1
len: 14
CDR3aa: CASSLDLADYGYTF

j_gene: TRBJ2-1
abundance: many
v_gene: TRBV5-6
len: 12
CDR3aa: CASSLTTSEQFF